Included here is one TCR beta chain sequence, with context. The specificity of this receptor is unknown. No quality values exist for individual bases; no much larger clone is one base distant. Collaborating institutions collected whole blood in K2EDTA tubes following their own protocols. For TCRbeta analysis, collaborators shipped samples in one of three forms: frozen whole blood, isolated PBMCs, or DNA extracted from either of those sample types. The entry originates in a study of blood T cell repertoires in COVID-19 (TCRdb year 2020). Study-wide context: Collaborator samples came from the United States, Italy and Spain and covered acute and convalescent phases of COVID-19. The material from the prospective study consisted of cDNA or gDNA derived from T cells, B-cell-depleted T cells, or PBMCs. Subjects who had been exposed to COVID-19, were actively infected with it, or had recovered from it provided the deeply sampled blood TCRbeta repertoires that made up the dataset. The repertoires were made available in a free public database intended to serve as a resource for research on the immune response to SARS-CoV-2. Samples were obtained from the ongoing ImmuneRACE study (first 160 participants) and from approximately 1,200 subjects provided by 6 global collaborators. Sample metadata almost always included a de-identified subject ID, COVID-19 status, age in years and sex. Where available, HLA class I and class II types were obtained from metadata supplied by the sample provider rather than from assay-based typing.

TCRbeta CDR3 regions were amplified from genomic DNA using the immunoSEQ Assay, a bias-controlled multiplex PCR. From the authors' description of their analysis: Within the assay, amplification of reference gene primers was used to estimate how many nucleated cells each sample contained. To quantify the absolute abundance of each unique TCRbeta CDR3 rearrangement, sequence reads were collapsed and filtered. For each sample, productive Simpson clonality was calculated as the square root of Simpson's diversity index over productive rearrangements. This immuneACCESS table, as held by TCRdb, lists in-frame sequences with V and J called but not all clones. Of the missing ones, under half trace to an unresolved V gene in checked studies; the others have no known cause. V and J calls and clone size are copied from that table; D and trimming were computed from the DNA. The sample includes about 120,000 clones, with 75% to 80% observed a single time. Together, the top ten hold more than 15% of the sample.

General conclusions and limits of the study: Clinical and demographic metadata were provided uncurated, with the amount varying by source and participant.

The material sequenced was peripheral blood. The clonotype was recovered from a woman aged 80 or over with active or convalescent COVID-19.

The DNA sequence is TGCGCCAGCAGCCACCTCAGCGGGAACTCCTACGAGCAGTACTTC. It is translated as CASSHLSGNSYEQYF. This sequence uses TRBV4-1 and TRBJ2-7; 7 central bases correspond to TRBD2. CDR1 MGHRA and CDR2 YSYEKL were looked up in the germline V gene. The germline V and J ends show losses of 3 bases and 0 bases respectively, and no gene match explains 5 bases of the junction. Including cysteine and phenylalanine, the CDR3 has 15 amino acids. The read is trimmed to its CDR3 DNA, 45 bases read in frame from base 1.